These 2 T cell receptor beta chains originate from one sample sequenced in a study of graft-versus-host responses after intestinal transplantation. Clones were sequenced by immunoSEQ multiplex PCR, and TCRdb holds only the in-frame ones, with some missing. The table lists more than 12,000 clones, 30% to 35% of them singletons. The source material was alloreactive CD4+ T cells from a mixed lymphocyte reaction culture, sampled before intestinal transplant. The subset was: CFSE-low proliferating T cells sorted from roughly 6-day pre-transplant mixed lymphocyte reaction (GvH or HvG direction). The receptor set was obtained from a human patient who received an intestinal transplant.

The chain uses TRBV11-2 and TRBJ1-2, with TRBD1 matching over 7 bases. The germline V gene encodes CDR1 SGHAT and CDR2 FQNNGV. V lost 5 bases, J lost 10 bases, and 10 bases stayed unmatched. The CDR3 is made up of 13 amino acids. In nucleotides, the CDR3 is TGTGCCAGCAGCCTTTCGACAGGGTTGGACTACACCTTC. Its protein is CASSLSTGLDYTF.

This chain uses TRBV11-2 with TRBJ1-1; D may be TRBD1 (5 bases). Per the germline V gene, CDR1 is SGHAT and CDR2 is FQNNGV. V lost 5 bases, J lost 4 bases, and 11 bases lay in between. The CDR3 spans 13 residues. CDR3 nucleotide sequence: TGTGCCAGCAGCCCTCAGGGTGGCACTGAAGCTTTCTTT. Its translation is CASSPQGGTEAFF.